The 20 T cell receptor beta chains given below trace back to one sample, sequenced in a study of blood T cell repertoires in COVID-19. Libraries were prepared by immunoSEQ multiplex PCR; TCRdb keeps only in-frame clonotypes and omits some of them. The table shows under 45,000 clones, with around 85% occurring only once. Sequences were obtained from peripheral blood. The receptors were gathered from a man aged 60 to 69 with active or convalescent COVID-19.

This clone occurred once. The rearrangement uses TRBV7-9 and TRBJ1-2; D remains unclear. Germline V gives CDR1 SEHNR, CDR2 FQNEAQ (reference sequence). This CDR3 spans 15 amino acids. The V end was cut by 1 base, the J end by 4 bases, with 13 bases between. This chain's CDR3 is CASSLEGGLSYGYTF. The CDR3 DNA is TGTGCCAGCAGCTTAGAGGGAGGTTTGAGCTATGGCTACACCTTC.

V usage is TRBV18 and J usage is TRBJ2-1; no firm D call. The V end was cut by 3 bases, the J end by 6 bases, with 6 bases between. In germline, CDR1 is KGHSH, CDR2 LQKENI. CDR3 length: 12 amino acids. CDR3 loop: CASSPSINEQFF. The CDR3 nucleotides are TGTGCCAGCTCACCTTCCATCAATGAGCAGTTCTTC.

V usage is TRBV15 and J usage is TRBJ2-3; 12 positions agree with TRBD2. This CDR3 is 14 amino acids long. V trimming: 5 bases; J trimming: 6 bases; junction bases outside the gene matches: 3. The germline gives CDR1 LNHNV, CDR2 YYDKDF (reference sequence). The CDR3 DNA sequence: TGTGCCACCAGCGTTCTAGCGGGAGGGGATACGCAGTATTTT. This encodes CATSVLAGGDTQYF.

CDR3 nucleotide sequence: TGCGCCAGCAGCATACAGGGGGGAGGATACTACGAGCAGTACGTC. Amino acid sequence: CASSIQGGGYYEQYV. The chain has TRBV5-1 and TRBJ2-7; TRBD1 matches at 8 bases. Unmatched junction bases numbered 9, after V lost 4 bases and J lost 3 bases. CDR1 is SGHRS and CDR2 is YFSETQ in the germline V gene. The CDR3 sequence is 15 residues long.

By proportion, this clone is medium-sized. V is TRBV5-1 and J is TRBJ1-2, with 8 bases fitting TRBD1. With 4 bases clipped from V and 8 bases from J, the junction kept 13 bases outside the gene matches. This CDR3 has 15 residues. Germline assignment: CDR1 SGHRS and CDR2 YFSETQ. The CDR3 nucleotides are TGCGCCAGCAGCATGGAGCCGGACAGGGTGGACGGCTACACCTTC. Protein sequence: CASSMEPDRVDGYTF.

The genes are TRBV30 and TRBJ2-3, with D perhaps TRBD1 (5 bases). Per germline, CDR1 GTSNPN and CDR2 SVGIG (reference sequence). V was pared by 2 bases and J by 2 bases, with 14 bases between. CDR3 length: 15 amino acids. The CDR3 sequence: CAWSIYRLATDTQYF. CDR3 bases: TGTGCCTGGAGTATTTACAGGTTGGCCACAGATACGCAGTATTTT.

The chain joins TRBV10-3 to TRBJ1-2; 7 bases align to TRBD1. The ends lost 4 bases at V and 2 bases at J; junction bases unmatched: 1. Germline CDR1 reads ENHRY; CDR2 reads SYGVKD. The CDR3 sequence is 13 residues long. CDR3 DNA sequence: TGTGCCATCAGTGCGGACAGGAACTATGGCTACACCTTC. Its protein product is CAISADRNYGYTF.

The V gene is TRBV30, the J gene TRBJ1-1; 7 bases align to TRBD1. Germline V lookup: CDR1 GTSNPN, CDR2 SVGIG (reference sequence). Trimming at V came to 4 bases and at J to 8 bases, leaving 7 bases not matched to a gene. The CDR3 consists of 12 residues. The CDR3 here is CAWMDRTGEAFF. CDR3 DNA sequence: TGTGCCTGGATGGACAGGACAGGCGAAGCTTTCTTT. Variable domain in full (rest from reference TRBV30 and TRBJ1-1): SQTIHQWPATLVQPVGSPLSLECTVEGTSNPNLYWYRQAAGRGLQLLFYSVGIGQISSEVPQNLSASRPQDRQFILSSKKLLLSDSGFYLCAWMDRTGEAFFGQGTRLTVV.

The chain combines TRBV19 with TRBJ1-1, with 11 bases that match TRBD1. Germline V gene lookup returns CDR1 LNHDA and CDR2 SQIVND (reference sequence). Germline trimming cut 0 bases from V and 3 bases from J; bases unmatched to any gene: 6. The CDR3 length is 17 residues. The CDR3 sequence: CASSIDRTGGFYTEAFF. The CDR3 nucleotides read TGTGCCAGTAGTATAGATCGGACAGGGGGCTTCTACACTGAAGCTTTCTTT.

The chain joins TRBV12-5 to TRBJ1-5; 9 nucleotides agree with TRBD1. Germline CDR1 and CDR2: LGHNT and FRNRAP. This CDR3 is 17 amino acids long. V dropped 4 bases and J dropped 3; count of bases not matched to a gene: 10. Written as DNA, the CDR3 is TGTGCTAGTGGTTCACAATCCGGGACAGGGATCAATCAGCCCCAGCATTTT. Translation gives CASGSQSGTGINQPQHF.

This chain links TRBV18 with TRBJ2-2; tentatively, D is TRBD1 (6 bases). CDR3 length: 13 amino acids. Trimming pared 6 bases from V and 5 bases from J, leaving 10 bases between. CDR1 is KGHSH and CDR2 is LQKENI in the germline V gene. The CDR3 spells CASSLQGTGELFF. DNA for the CDR3: TGTGCCAGCTCGCTACAGGGAACCGGGGAGCTGTTTTTT.

The chain recombines TRBV25-1 with TRBJ1-1; TRBD1 matches 7 bases. CDR3 length equals 15 residues. The V gene end was trimmed by 4 bases and the J gene end by 1 base; junction bases not matched to a gene: 6. Germline V gene data show CDR1 as MGHDK and CDR2 as SYGVNS. CDR3 amino acids: CASSAAQGSNTEAFF. CDR3 in DNA: TGTGCCAGCAGTGCGGCACAGGGGTCGAACACTGAAGCTTTCTTT.

CDR3 nucleotide sequence: TGTGCCAGCAGCCTGACTTCGGGGAACACTGAAGCTTTCTTT. Amino acids: CASSLTSGNTEAFF. The chain employs TRBV6-2 or TRBV6-3 and TRBJ1-1; unclear D gene. CDR1 and CDR2 from the germline V gene are MNHEY and SVGEGT. The CDR3 covers 14 residues. Deletions cut 6 bases from V and 1 base from J, with 12 bases between.

The rearrangement links TRBV7-9 to TRBJ1-3, with TRBD1 matching over 7 bases. The ends lost 5 bases at V and 13 bases at J; junction bases unmatched: 14. CDR1 is SEHNR and CDR2 is FQNEAQ in the germline V gene (reference sequence). CDR3 length: 14 residues. The CDR3 loop reads CASSRGGGETKIYF. In DNA, the CDR3 is TGTGCCAGCAGCCGTGGAGGGGGCGAAACAAAGATATATTTT.

This clone was detected once. The V and J genes are TRBV27 and TRBJ1-4, with TRBD1 matching 7 bases. The ends lost 4 bases at V and 6 bases at J; junction bases unmatched: 8. Per germline, CDR1 MNHEY and CDR2 SMNVEV (reference sequence). The CDR3 runs 15 residues. Here the CDR3 DNA reads TGTGCCAGCAGTTCAGACAGGGTAAGGGATGAAAAACTGTTTTTT. Translated, it gives CASSSDRVRDEKLFF.

This sequence joins TRBV6-2 or TRBV6-3 and TRBJ2-1, with 9 positions matching TRBD2. V gave up 2 bases and J gave up 4 bases; unmatched junction bases: 12. The CDR3 consists of 18 residues. Germline lookup yields CDR1 MNHEY and CDR2 SVGEGT. The CDR3 nucleotides are TGTGCCAGCAGTTACGGGTTAGGACTAGCGAGAGTTTACAATGAGCAGTTCTTC. It specifies CASSYGLGLARVYNEQFF.

This clone was detected once. The chain links TRBV5-1 to TRBJ2-5; 12 nucleotides align to TRBD2. V lost 0 bases and J lost 7; bases outside the gene matches: 7. From germline, CDR1 is SGHRS and CDR2 YFSETQ. This CDR3 spans 16 amino acids. Written as DNA, the CDR3 is TGCGCCAGCAGCTTGGAAACTAGCGGGGGGAGCGTGACCCAGTACTTC. Residues: CASSLETSGGSVTQYF.

This chain uses TRBV28 with TRBJ1-3; D possibly corresponds to TRBD1 (5 bases). The CDR3 covers 16 residues. Germline values: CDR1 MDHEN, CDR2 SYDVKM. Trimming removed 8 bases from V and 0 bases from J, with 17 bases in between. The CDR3 here is CASGRGQGRSGNTIYF. DNA of the CDR3: TGTGCCAGCGGTCGAGGACAAGGTCGCTCTGGAAACACCATATATTTT.

This chain joins TRBV6-1 and TRBJ1-2; D perhaps matches TRBD1 (6 bases). V was cut by 4 bases and J by 4 bases, with 28 bases left in between. Germline lookup yields CDR1 MNHNS and CDR2 SASEGT. The CDR3 is 19 amino acids. CDR3 region: CASSAIQGSGRAAGYGYTF. The CDR3 bases are TGTGCCAGCAGTGCCATCCAGGGGAGTGGGAGAGCAGCTGGCTATGGCTACACCTTC.

This chain uses TRBV18 with TRBJ2-1, with 8 bases identical to TRBD2. Germline V gene data show CDR1 as KGHSH and CDR2 as LQKENI. The V gene end was trimmed by 7 bases and the J gene end by 3 bases; junction bases not matched to a gene: 14. This CDR3 region has 17 residues. The CDR3 is CASLSLGGGEYYNEQFF. In DNA form, the CDR3 reads TGTGCCAGCTTATCACTCGGGGGGGGAGAGTACTACAATGAGCAGTTCTTC.